The clone carrying this T cell receptor beta chain was counted ten times or more. This entry belongs to a study of blood T cell repertoires in COVID-19. Study context: The origin of the acute and convalescent COVID-19 samples was the United States, Italy and Spain. T cells, B-cell-depleted T cells, or PBMCs provided the cDNA or gDNA that served as material.

Original processing notes: Reference gene primer amplification in the assay estimated nucleated cell counts. The data were produced by immunoSEQ multiplex PCR, yet TCRdb's version contains in-frame clones alone and is incomplete. V and J calls and clone size are those listed in that table; D and trimming were worked out from the DNA. The repertoire includes about 190,000 clones, around 80% of them detected once, and approximately 3% sits in the top ten. V gave up 10 bases and J gave up 5 bases; unmatched junction bases: 11. Germline V CDR1 and CDR2: SGHTS, YDEGEE. This CDR3 has 13 amino acids. The chain carries TRBV5-8 and TRBJ1-1; TRBD1 matches at 7 bases. Sequencing input: peripheral blood. This sequence was found in a woman of 80 years or more with active or convalescent COVID-19. CDR3 protein: CAGSRQGSTEAFF. CDR3 nucleotide sequence: TGTGCCGGTAGCCGACAGGGATCTACTGAAGCTTTCTTT.